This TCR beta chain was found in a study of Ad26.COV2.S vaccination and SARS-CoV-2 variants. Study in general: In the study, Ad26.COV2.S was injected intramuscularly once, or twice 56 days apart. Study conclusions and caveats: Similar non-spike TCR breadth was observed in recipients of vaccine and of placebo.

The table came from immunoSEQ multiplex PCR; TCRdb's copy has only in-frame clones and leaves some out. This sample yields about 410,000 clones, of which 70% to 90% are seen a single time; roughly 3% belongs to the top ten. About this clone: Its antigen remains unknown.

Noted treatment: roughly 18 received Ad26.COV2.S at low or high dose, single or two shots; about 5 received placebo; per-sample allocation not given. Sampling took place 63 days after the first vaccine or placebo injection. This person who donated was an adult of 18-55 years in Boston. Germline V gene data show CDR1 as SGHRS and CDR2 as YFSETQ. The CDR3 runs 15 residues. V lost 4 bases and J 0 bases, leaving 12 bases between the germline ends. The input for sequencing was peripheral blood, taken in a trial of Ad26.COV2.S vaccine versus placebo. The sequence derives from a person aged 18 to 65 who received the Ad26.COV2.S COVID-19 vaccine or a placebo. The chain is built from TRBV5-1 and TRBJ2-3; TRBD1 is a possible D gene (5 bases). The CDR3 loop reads CASSPGAASTDTQYF. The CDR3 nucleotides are TGCGCCAGCAGCCCTGGGGCAGCTAGCACAGATACGCAGTATTTT. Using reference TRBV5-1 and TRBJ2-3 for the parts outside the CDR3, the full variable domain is KAGVTQTPRYLIKTRGQQVTLSCSPISGHRSVSWYQQTPGQGLQFLFEYFSETQRNKGNFPGRFSGRQFSNSRSEMNVSTLELGDSALYLCASSPGAASTDTQYFGPGTRLTVL.